This TCR beta chain was documented in a study of Ad26.COV2.S vaccination and SARS-CoV-2 variants. The method was immunoSEQ multiplex PCR; TCRdb's version includes in-frame clones alone and lacks a portion of them. The sample has 380,000 or so clones, under 90% seen once. As to treatment: roughly 20 received Ad26.COV2.S at low or high dose, single or two shots; 5 received placebo; per-sample allocation not given. Samples analyzed were those drawn on day 63 after the first vaccine or placebo injection. The CDR3 totals 16 residues. Trimming cost V 2 bases and J 10 bases, with 21 bases left between them. Germline V gene data show CDR1 as KGHSH and CDR2 as LQKENI.

This receptor was obtained from a person aged 18-60 years who received the Ad26.COV2.S COVID-19 vaccine or a placebo. The sample consisted of peripheral blood, taken in a trial of Ad26.COV2.S vaccine versus placebo. The chain links TRBV18 to TRBJ2-1, with D possibly matching TRBD1 (6 bases). This chain's CDR3 is CASSPSYGRGNGEQFF. In DNA form, the CDR3 reads TGTGCCAGCTCACCAAGCTACGGCAGGGGAAATGGCGAGCAGTTCTTC. Complete variable domain (other parts from reference TRBV18 and TRBJ2-1): NAGVMQNPRHLVRRRGQEARLRCSPMKGHSHVYWYRQLPEEGLKFMVYLQKENIIDESGMPKERFSAEFPKEGPSILRIQQVVRGDSAAYFCASSPSYGRGNGEQFFGPGTRLTVL.